The entry below describes one T cell receptor (beta chain). The sample comes from a study of shared T cell receptors in the human thymus. Generated by immunoSEQ multiplex PCR, the TCRdb table keeps only in-frame clones and is missing some. The sample has about 380,000 clones, 95% seen once; the top ten hold 0.015% to 0.025%. The CDR3 sequence is 15 residues long. Looked up from germline, CDR1 is SGHTS and CDR2 is YDEGEE. Deletions cut 1 base from V and 1 base from J, with 11 bases between. The specimen was thymocytes. The chain employs TRBV5-8 and TRBJ1-1; D remains unclear. This clonotype was obtained from a human donor. The CDR3: CASSLKVAGNTEAFF. The CDR3 region has the DNA TGTGCCAGCAGCTTGAAGGTTGCCGGGAACACTGAAGCTTTCTTT. Supplemented by reference TRBV5-8 and TRBJ1-1, the full variable domain reads EAGVTQSPTHLIKTRGQQATLRCSPISGHTSVYWYQQALGLGLQFLLWYDEGEERNRGNFPPRFSGRQFPNYSSELNVNALELEDSALYLCASSLKVAGNTEAFFGQGTRLTVV.